The 11 T cell receptor beta chains below were found in one sample sequenced in a study of T cell responses to AZD1222 COVID-19 vaccine. Repertoires were generated with immunoSEQ multiplex PCR, while TCRdb's copy carries only in-frame clones and drops some. Among 90,000 to 120,000 clones listed, 87% were seen once. This specimen was peripheral blood, taken 28 days after the second AZD1222 dose. The receptor set was obtained from an adult who received the AZD1222 COVID-19 vaccine.

V gene TRBV20-1 combines with J gene TRBJ2-2; perhaps TRBD2 as D (6 bases). CDR3 length: 14 amino acids. CDR1 is DFQATT, CDR2 SNEGSKA, per germline (reference sequence). Trimming stripped 3 bases from V and 3 bases from J, with 11 bases between. The CDR3 here is CSASGGLDTGELFF. CDR3 bases: TGCAGTGCTAGTGGGGGGTTAGACACCGGGGAGCTGTTTTTT.

The chain joins TRBV2 to TRBJ2-7; tentative D call: TRBD2 (5 bases). The length of the CDR3 is 13 residues. Trimming removed 6 bases at V and 3 bases at J, with 12 bases between. Germline CDR1 reads SNHLY; CDR2 reads FYNNEI. The CDR3 nucleotides are TGTGCCAGCAGCCTTGAGGGATTCTACGAGCAGTACTTC. Its protein is CASSLEGFYEQYF.

The chain uses TRBV11-2 and TRBJ2-2; the D is unclear. V lost 2 bases and J lost 4, with 14 bases in between. CDR1 SGHAT and CDR2 FQNNGV come from the germline V gene. The CDR3 covers 16 residues. The CDR3 bases are TGTGCCAGCAGCTTACTGCCATCGGCTTTCACCGGGGAGCTGTTTTTT. It specifies CASSLLPSAFTGELFF.

The rearrangement joins TRBV7-9 to TRBJ2-3, with 9 bases matching TRBD2. Germline V gene data show CDR1 as SEHNR and CDR2 as FQNEAQ (reference sequence). V shed 6 bases, J shed 4 bases, and the junction held 8 bases outside the gene matches. This CDR3 has 15 residues. The CDR3 here is CASSTLSGRSDTQYF. CDR3 bases: TGTGCCAGCAGTACCCTCAGCGGGAGGTCAGATACGCAGTATTTT. The variable domain in full, with the rest retrieved from reference TRBV7-9 and TRBJ2-3, is DTGVSQNPRHKITKRGQNVTFRCDPISEHNRLYWYRQTLGQGPEFLTYFQNEAQLEKSRLLSDRFSAERPKGSFSTLEIQRTEQGDSAMYLCASSTLSGRSDTQYFGPGTRLTVL.

Of note for this clone: One end of the junction varies from germline; a read error may be responsible. This rearrangement joins TRBV5-1 to TRBJ2-3; D gene unclear. CDR1 and CDR2 (germline): SGHRS, YFSETQ. This CDR3 has 12 residues. The CDR3 protein is CASSWRGSEAHF. The CDR3 DNA reads as TGCGCCAGCAGCTGGCGTGGGTCCGAGGCACATTTT.

This clone was observed a single time. The chain is built from TRBV30 and TRBJ1-4, with D perhaps TRBD1 (6 bases). V shed 2 bases and J shed 8 bases, with 18 bases lying between them. This CDR3 contains 15 residues. Germline CDR1 is GTSNPN and CDR2 is SVGIG (reference sequence). DNA for the CDR3: TGTGCCTGGAGTCCATTAACAGGGTTTGGCGAAAAACTGTTTTTT. Its protein product is CAWSPLTGFGEKLFF.

The chain has TRBV5-6 and TRBJ1-3; D gene uncertain. The CDR3 extends over 14 amino acids. V was cut by 1 base and J by 0 bases, with 5 bases left in between. Per germline, CDR1 SGHDT and CDR2 YYEEEE. CDR3 in amino acids: CASSLLISGNTIYF. The DNA of the CDR3 is TGTGCCAGCAGCTTGCTGATCTCTGGAAACACCATATATTTT.

The V gene is TRBV4-1, the J gene TRBJ1-1, with D maybe TRBD1 (6 bases). V lost 4 bases and J 4 bases, leaving 22 bases between the germline ends. The CDR3 is 17 residues long. Germline V CDR1 and CDR2: MGHRA, YSYEKL. CDR3 residues: CASSPLRTASISTEAFF. In DNA form, the CDR3 reads TGCGCCAGCAGCCCACTAAGGACAGCCTCGATATCCACTGAAGCTTTCTTT.

The chain joins TRBV2 to TRBJ2-1; 13 bases line up with TRBD2. Germline CDR1 SNHLY, CDR2 FYNNEI. There are 15 residues in the CDR3. V shed 4 bases, J shed 6 bases, and the junction held 3 bases outside the gene matches. The CDR3 spells CASSAGLAGVNEQFF. DNA for the CDR3: TGTGCCAGCAGTGCCGGACTAGCGGGAGTCAATGAGCAGTTCTTC.

This rearrangement joins TRBV5-1 to TRBJ2-7, with D uncertain. This CDR3 contains 15 residues. Trimming stripped 4 bases from V and 0 bases from J, with 14 bases between. Looked up from germline, CDR1 is SGHRS and CDR2 is YFSETQ. The chain's CDR3 is CASSRATLSSYEQYF. CDR3 DNA: TGCGCCAGCAGCAGGGCTACCCTATCCTCCTACGAGCAGTACTTC.

The CDR3 DNA follows: TGTGCCAGCAGCTTACCAGGGGGCGTAAAGTCTGGCTACACCTTC. Its protein product is CASSLPGGVKSGYTF. The J gene is TRBJ1-2, the V gene TRBV5-4; 8 nucleotides align to TRBD1. CDR3 length equals 15 residues. V shed 2 bases, J shed 7 bases, and the junction held 10 bases outside the gene matches. The germline V gene encodes CDR1 SGHNT and CDR2 YYREEE (reference sequence). Full variable domain (remainder filled in from reference TRBV5-4 and TRBJ1-2): ETGVTQSPTHLIKTRGQQVTLRCSSQSGHNTVSWYQQALGQGPQFIFQYYREEENGRGNFPPRFSGLQFPNYSSELNVNALELDDSALYLCASSLPGGVKSGYTFGSGTRLTVV.